This T cell receptor (beta chain) is from a study of T cell responses to AZD1222 COVID-19 vaccine (dated by TCRdb to 2020 to 2022). Regarding the complete study: Because spike-specific TCR depth and breadth did not differ between the two schedules, AZD1222 recipients who got a second dose at roughly 4 weeks were pooled with those who got a second dose at roughly 12 weeks. A total of 233 trial participants underwent TCR sequencing, of whom roughly 210 received two doses of AZD1222 and around 25 received two doses of the MenACWY control vaccine. Enrollment into the trials was organized by age into subgroups of 18-55, 56-69 and 70-plus years, and those subgroups contained approximately 160, 26 and 62 TCR-sequenced participants, respectively.

Concerning this clone itself: Which antigen it targets is not known. No much larger clonotype is one base removed from it; base qualities were not supplied.

The CDR3 regions of human TCRbeta chains were analyzed by immunosequencing. The original methods were these. Repertoire TCRs were matched against a reference library of SARS-CoV-2-specific TCRs generated with the MIRA antigen-specificity platform. Breadth was defined as the fraction of unique TCRs that were SARS-CoV-2-associated. Depth was defined as the fraction of total T cells that were SARS-CoV-2-associated. Each spike-specific TCR was assigned to its reactive spike region and to a CD4 or CD8 class using the MIRA data. Log10-transformed breadth and depth values were compared by one-way ANOVA with Sidak's multiple comparisons tests. TCRdb limited this immuneACCESS table to in-frame rearrangements with V and J called. A share of clones is missing; checked studies link under half to unresolved V genes, and the rest is unexplained. V and J calls and clone size are given by that table; D and trimming were obtained from the DNA. In this sample the table shows about 60,000 clones, 85% of which occur a single time. The top ten constitute roughly 18% of the sample.

General conclusions and limits of the study: Participants were mostly white British and included more females than males, and it was suggested by the authors that clonal diversity may have been underestimated. After two AZD1222 doses, both the breadth and the depth of spike-specific TCRs were significantly higher than at day 0 and than in MenACWY recipients. Because no day 14 peak-response samples were available, the repertoires could be characterized only after the peak T cell response. The 56-69-year group was small, and its depth increase did not reach significance, likely because of low power. CD4 TCRs associated with the vaccine covered the entire spike protein, and the dominant responses were in regions 160-218 and 743-854. Epitopes outside the regions mutated in the B.1.351 and B.1.1.7 variants were reportedly recognized by nearly half of the unique spike-specific TCRs. Conclusions about previously exposed vaccinees are limited, since just six AZD1222 recipients were seropositive for SARS-CoV-2 at baseline.

This specimen's time point label, interpreted: baseline before first vaccination. Samples from vaccinated people were obtained from the UK trials COV001 and COV002, which included a single-blind randomized controlled phase 2/3 trial of AZD1222 (ChAdOx1 nCoV-19) in healthy adults. For TCRbeta chain sequencing, PBMC samples were collected from trial participants at day 0 and at day 28 after the second dose. The clonotype comes from an adult in good health. The input for sequencing was peripheral blood, taken on day 0 of AZD1222 vaccination.

The nucleotides read TGCGCCAGCAGCCAAGGGGAAAGGATTGCCTACGAGCAGTACTTC. Its amino acids are CASSQGERIAYEQYF. In this chain, TRBV4-1 is recombined with TRBJ2-7, with the D gene not clear enough to name. CDR1 and CDR2, looked up from the germline V gene, are MGHRA and YSYEKL. The CDR3 sequence holds 15 residues, the cysteine and phenylalanine included. Kept here is only the CDR3 DNA, which spans 45 bases and is read in frame from base 1. V gives up 1 base and J gives up 2 bases, and the segment between their germline ends measures 12 bases.